The clone carrying this T cell receptor beta chain is deemed medium-sized by its frequency. Its matching antigen is unknown. Multiplex touch-down PCR amplified TRB using TRB-A and TRB-B pools in one tube. From its re-call of the multiplex PCR reads, TCRdb lists each CDR3 protein once, without DNA. This sample's table has some 4,800 distinct CDR3 sequences. The data are from a study of T cell clusters in autoimmune cytopenias. TRB was amplified from about 250 ng of peripheral blood genomic DNA per sample. In germline, CDR1 is MNHNY, CDR2 SVGAGI (reference sequence). The CDR3 consists of 14 residues. Points from the study as a whole: Active autoimmune hepatitis patients had approximately 3-fold fewer exclusive TRB clusters than healthy donors.

The sample was also reused in another study, on T cell repertoires in aging, cancer and after chemotherapy. This second report adds: Untreated cancer patients had significantly lower blood TCR diversity than age-matched healthy donors. Healthy donors lost TCR diversity with age mainly through richness, cancer patients through richness and evenness.

Material for sequencing was peripheral blood. The V call is TRBV6-6, the J call TRBJ1-2; the TCRdb call, TRBD1, lacks DNA for checking. The origin of this receptor is a human donor in good health. The CDR3 spells CASSPRATGDGYTF.